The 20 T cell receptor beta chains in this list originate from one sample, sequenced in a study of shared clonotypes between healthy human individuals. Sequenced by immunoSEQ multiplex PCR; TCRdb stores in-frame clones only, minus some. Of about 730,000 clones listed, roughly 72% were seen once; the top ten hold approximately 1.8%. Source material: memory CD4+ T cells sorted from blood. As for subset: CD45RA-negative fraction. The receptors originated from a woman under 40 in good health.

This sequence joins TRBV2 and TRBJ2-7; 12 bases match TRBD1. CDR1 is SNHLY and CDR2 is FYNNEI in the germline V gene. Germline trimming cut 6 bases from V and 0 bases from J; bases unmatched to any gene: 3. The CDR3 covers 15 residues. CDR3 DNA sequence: TGTGCCAGCAGGGGACAGGGGGCTAGCTCCTACGAGCAGTACTTC. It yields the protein CASRGQGASSYEQYF. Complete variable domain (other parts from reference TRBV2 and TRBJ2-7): EPEVTQTPSHQVTQMGQEVILRCVPISNHLYFYWYRQILGQKVEFLVSFYNNEISEKSEIFDDQFSVERPDGSNFTLKIRSTKLEDSAMYFCASRGQGASSYEQYFGPGTRLTVT.

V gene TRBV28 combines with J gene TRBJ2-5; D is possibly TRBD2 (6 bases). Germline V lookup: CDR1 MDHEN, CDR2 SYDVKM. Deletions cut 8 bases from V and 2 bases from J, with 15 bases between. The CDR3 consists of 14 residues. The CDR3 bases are TGTGCCAGCGGAATGATGGCGGGACAAGAGACCCAGTACTTC. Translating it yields CASGMMAGQETQYF.

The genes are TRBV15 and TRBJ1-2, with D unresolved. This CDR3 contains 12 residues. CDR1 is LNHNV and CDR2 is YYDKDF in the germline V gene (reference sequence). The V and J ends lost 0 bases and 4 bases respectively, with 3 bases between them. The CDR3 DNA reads TGTGCCACCAGCAGAGACGGCTATGGCTACACCTTC. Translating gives CATSRDGYGYTF.

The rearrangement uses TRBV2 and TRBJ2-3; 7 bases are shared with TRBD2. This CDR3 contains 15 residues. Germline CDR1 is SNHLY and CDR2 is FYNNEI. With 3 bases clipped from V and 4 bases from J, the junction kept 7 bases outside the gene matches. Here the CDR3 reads CASSDRAAGADTQYF. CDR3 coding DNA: TGTGCCAGCAGTGACCGCGCGGCGGGGGCAGATACGCAGTATTTT.

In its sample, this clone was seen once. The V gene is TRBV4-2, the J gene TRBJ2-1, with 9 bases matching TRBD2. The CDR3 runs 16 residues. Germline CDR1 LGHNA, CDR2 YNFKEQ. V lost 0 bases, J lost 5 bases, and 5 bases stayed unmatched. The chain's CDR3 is CASSQEGGLAHNEQFF. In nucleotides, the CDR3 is TGTGCCAGCAGCCAAGAGGGAGGACTAGCGCACAATGAGCAGTTCTTC.

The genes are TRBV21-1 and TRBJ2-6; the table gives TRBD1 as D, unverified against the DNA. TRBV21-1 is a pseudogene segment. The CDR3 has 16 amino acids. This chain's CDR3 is CASGSDSYSGANVLTF. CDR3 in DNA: TGTGCCAGCGGGTCGGACAGTTACTCTGGGGCCAACGTCCTGACTTTC.

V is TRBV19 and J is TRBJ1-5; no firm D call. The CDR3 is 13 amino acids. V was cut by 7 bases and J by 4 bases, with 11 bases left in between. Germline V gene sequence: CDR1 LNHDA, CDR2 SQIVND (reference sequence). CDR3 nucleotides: TGTGCCAGTACCTCTCGGACGAATCAGCCCCAGCATTTT. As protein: CASTSRTNQPQHF.

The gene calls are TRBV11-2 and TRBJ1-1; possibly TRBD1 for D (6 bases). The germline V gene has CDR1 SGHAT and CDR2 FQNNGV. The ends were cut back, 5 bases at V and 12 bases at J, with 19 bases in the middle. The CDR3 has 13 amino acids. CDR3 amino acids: CASSPNVDRSPFF. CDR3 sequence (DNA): TGTGCCAGCAGCCCGAATGTAGACAGGAGCCCTTTCTTT.

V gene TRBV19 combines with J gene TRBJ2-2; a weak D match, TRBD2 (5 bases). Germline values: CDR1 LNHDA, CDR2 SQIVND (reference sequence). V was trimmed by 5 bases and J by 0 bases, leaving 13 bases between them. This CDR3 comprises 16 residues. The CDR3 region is CASSPTGFANTGELFF. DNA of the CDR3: TGTGCCAGTAGTCCAACGGGGTTCGCGAACACCGGGGAGCTGTTTTTT.

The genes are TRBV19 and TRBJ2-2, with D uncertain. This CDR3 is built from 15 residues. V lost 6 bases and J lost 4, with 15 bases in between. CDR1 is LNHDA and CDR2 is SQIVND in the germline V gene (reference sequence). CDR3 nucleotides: TGTGCCAGTAGGGCCGGTATGAGGACCACCGGGGAGCTGTTTTTT. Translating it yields CASRAGMRTTGELFF.

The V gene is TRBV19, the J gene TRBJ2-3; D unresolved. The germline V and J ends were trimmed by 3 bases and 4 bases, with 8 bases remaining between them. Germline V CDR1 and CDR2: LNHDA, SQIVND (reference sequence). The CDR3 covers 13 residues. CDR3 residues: CASSIKFADTQYF. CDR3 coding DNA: TGTGCCAGTAGTATTAAATTTGCAGATACGCAGTATTTT.

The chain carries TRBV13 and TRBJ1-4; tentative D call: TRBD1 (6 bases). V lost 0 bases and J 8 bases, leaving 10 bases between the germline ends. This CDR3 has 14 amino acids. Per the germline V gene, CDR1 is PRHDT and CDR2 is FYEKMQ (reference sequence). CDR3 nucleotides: TGTGCCAGCAGCTTAGGGACAGGCTTGGAAAAACTGTTTTTT. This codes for CASSLGTGLEKLFF.

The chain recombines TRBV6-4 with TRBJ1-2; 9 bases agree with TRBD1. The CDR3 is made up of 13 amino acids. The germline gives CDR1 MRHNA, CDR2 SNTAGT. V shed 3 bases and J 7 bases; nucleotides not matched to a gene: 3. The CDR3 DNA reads TGTGCCAGCAGTGAACAGGGGGCGGCTGGCTACACCTTC. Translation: CASSEQGAAGYTF.

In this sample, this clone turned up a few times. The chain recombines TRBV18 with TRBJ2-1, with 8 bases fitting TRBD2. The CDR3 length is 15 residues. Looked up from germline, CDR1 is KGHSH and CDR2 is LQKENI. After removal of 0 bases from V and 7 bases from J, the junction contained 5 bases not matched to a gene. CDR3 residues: CASSPPSREGNEQFF. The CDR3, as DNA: TGTGCCAGCTCACCACCGAGTCGGGAGGGGAATGAGCAGTTCTTC. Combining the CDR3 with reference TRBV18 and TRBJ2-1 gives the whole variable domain NAGVMQNPRHLVRRRGQEARLRCSPMKGHSHVYWYRQLPEEGLKFMVYLQKENIIDESGMPKERFSAEFPKEGPSILRIQQVVRGDSAAYFCASSPPSREGNEQFFGPGTRLTVL.

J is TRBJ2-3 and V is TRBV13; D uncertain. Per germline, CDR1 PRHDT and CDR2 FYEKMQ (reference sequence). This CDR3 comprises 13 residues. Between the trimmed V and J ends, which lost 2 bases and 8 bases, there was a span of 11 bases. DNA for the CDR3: TGTGCCAGCAGCTTATTGCCCCTCGGTACGCAGTATTTT. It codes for CASSLLPLGTQYF.

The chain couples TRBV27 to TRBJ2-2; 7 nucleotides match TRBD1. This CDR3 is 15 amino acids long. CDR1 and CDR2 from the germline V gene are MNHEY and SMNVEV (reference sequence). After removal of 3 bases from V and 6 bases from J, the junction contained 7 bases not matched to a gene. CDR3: CASSFLGRGSGELFF. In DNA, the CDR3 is TGTGCCAGCAGTTTCCTCGGCAGGGGGTCCGGGGAGCTGTTTTTT.

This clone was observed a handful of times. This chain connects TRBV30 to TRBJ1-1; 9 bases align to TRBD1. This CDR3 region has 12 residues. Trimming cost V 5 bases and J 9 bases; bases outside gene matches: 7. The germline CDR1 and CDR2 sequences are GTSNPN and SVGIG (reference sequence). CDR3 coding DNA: TGTGCCTGGGCGGGACAGGGCCACAAAGCTTTCTTT. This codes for CAWAGQGHKAFF. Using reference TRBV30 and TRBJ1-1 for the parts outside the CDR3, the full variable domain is SQTIHQWPATLVQPVGSPLSLECTVEGTSNPNLYWYRQAAGRGLQLLFYSVGIGQISSEVPQNLSASRPQDRQFILSSKKLLLSDSGFYLCAWAGQGHKAFFGQGTRLTVV.

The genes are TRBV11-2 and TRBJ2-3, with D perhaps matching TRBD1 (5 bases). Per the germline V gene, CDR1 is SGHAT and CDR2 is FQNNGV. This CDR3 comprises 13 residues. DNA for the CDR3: TGTGCGAGCCGGCAGGGCGGCACAGATACGCAGTATTTT. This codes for CASRQGGTDTQYF.

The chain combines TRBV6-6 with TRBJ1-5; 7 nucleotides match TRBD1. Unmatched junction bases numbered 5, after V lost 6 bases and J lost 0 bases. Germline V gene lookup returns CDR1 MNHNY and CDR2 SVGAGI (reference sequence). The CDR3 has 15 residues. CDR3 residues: CASSGGTASNQPQHF. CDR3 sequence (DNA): TGTGCCAGCAGCGGCGGGACAGCTAGCAATCAGCCCCAGCATTTT.

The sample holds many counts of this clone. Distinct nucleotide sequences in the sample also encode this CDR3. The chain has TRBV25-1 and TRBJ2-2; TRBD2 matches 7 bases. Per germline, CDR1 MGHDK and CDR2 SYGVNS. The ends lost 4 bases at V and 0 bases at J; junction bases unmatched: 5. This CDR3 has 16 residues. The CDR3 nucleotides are TGTGCCAGCAGTGGAGGCCTAGCGGCGAACACCGGGGAGCTGTTTTTT. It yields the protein CASSGGLAANTGELFF.